This T cell receptor (beta chain) was sequenced during a study of blood T cell repertoires in COVID-19 (dated by TCRdb to the early 2020s). A note on the overall study: The collaborator samples originated in the United States, Italy and Spain and spanned the acute and convalescent phases of COVID-19. Samples came from the ongoing ImmuneRACE study (first 160 participants) plus 1,254 subjects from 6 global collaborators. The repertoires were released in a freely available public database meant as a resource for research on the immune response to SARS-CoV-2. Sample metadata almost always included a de-identified subject ID, COVID-19 status, age in years and sex. Where HLA class I and class II types were available, the types were taken from metadata supplied by the sample provider, not from assay-based typing. The prospective study material was composed of cDNA or gDNA derived from T cells, B-cell-depleted T cells, or PBMCs. Deeply sampled blood TCRbeta repertoires from subjects exposed to, actively infected with, or recovered from COVID-19 were included in the dataset.

TCRbeta CDR3 regions were amplified from genomic DNA using the immunoSEQ Assay, a bias-controlled multiplex PCR. Regarding the original processing steps: Nucleated cell counts per sample were estimated from amplification of reference gene primers within the assay. To quantify the absolute abundance of each unique TCRbeta CDR3 rearrangement, sequence reads were collapsed and filtered. For each sample, productive Simpson clonality was calculated as the square root of Simpson's diversity index across productive rearrangements. In its TCRdb copy, this immuneACCESS table keeps in-frame sequences only and misses some clones. Where compared with another copy, unresolved V genes explain less than half of these, and the others have no known cause. The D gene and trimming were derived from the DNA, and the V and J assignments and clone size from that table. The sample table lists approximately 66,000 clones, around 83% of them with a count of one. 6.9% of the sample lies in the top ten.

Overall study outcomes, separate from this receptor: How much clinical and demographic metadata was included differed by source and by participant, and the metadata was provided uncurated.

V was cut back by 2 bases and J by 1 base, leaving a gap of 5 bases between them. As encoded in the germline V gene, CDR1 is SGHTA while CDR2 is FQGTGA. The CDR3 numbers 13 residues from cysteine through phenylalanine. Only CDR3 DNA is held: 39 bases, read in frame from base 1. Turning to this clone: Its recognized antigen is unknown. No base-level quality is on record; no much larger clone is a single base apart.

Each collaborating institution followed its own protocols to collect whole blood in K2EDTA tubes. For TCRbeta analysis, collaborators shipped samples in one of three forms: frozen whole blood, isolated PBMCs, or DNA extracted from either of those sample types. The sample comprised peripheral blood. The clonotype was recovered from a man in his forties or fifties with active COVID-19. Recombination connected TRBV7-3 to TRBJ2-5, with the D gene not clear enough to name. The DNA reads as follows: TGTGCCAGCAGCTTACGGAGCCAAGAGACCCAGTACTTC. Translation gives CASSLRSQETQYF.